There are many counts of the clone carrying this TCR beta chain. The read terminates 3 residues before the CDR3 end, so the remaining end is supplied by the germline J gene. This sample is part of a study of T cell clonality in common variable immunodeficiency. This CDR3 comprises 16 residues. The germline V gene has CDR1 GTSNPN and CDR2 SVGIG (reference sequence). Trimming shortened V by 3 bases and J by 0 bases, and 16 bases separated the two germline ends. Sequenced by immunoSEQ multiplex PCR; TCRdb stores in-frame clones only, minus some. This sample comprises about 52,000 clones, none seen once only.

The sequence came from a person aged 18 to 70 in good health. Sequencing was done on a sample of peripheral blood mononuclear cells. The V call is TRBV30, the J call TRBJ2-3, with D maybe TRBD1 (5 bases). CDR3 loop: CAWSPSRVGSTDTQYF. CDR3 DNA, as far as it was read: TGTGCCTGGAGCCCAAGCAGGGTAGGAAGCACAGATACG.